This entry lists 10 T cell receptor beta chains sequenced from one sample in a study of human T cells and chemical hapten exposure. TCRdb used MiXCR to reprocess the RACE reads, holding one entry per CDR3 protein. The table lists about 380,000 distinct CDR3 sequences, just under 6.5% of them singletons. Time point given: patch test 2, 6 weeks after DPC sensitization. Treatment given: therapeutic diphenylcyclopropenone sensitization with weekly scalp DPC. The sequencing here drew on whole blood, taken in connection with sensitization to the hapten diphenylcyclopropenone (DPC). The receptors derive from a woman in her late teens or twenties with alopecia areata. Some clones in this sample may be carry-over from other donors' samples.

This clonotype was counted a few times. The chain has TRBV28 and TRBJ1-2, with D maybe TRBD1 (5 bases). The length of the CDR3 is 15 residues. V was trimmed by 3 bases and J by 3 bases, leaving 14 bases between them. Per germline, CDR1 MDHEN and CDR2 SYDVKM. The CDR3 loop is CASSLSQATDYGYTF. In DNA form, the CDR3 reads TGTGCCAGCAGTTTGTCCCAGGCGACAGACTATGGCTACACCTTC.

This clonotype came up a few times. The chain links TRBV7-2 to TRBJ1-6, with unresolved D. V gave up 4 bases and J gave up 14 bases, with 21 bases separating them. The CDR3 spans 15 residues. CDR1 is SGHTA, CDR2 FQGNSA, per germline. The CDR3 is CASSWGRASGKTLHF. In DNA form, the CDR3 reads TGTGCCAGCAGCTGGGGAAGAGCTTCCGGGAAAACCCTCCACTTT. Full variable domain (rest looked up from reference TRBV7-2 and TRBJ1-6): GAGVSQSPSNKVTEKGKDVELRCDPISGHTALYWYRQSLGQGLEFLIYFQGNSAPDKSGLPSDRFSAERTGGSVSTLTIQRTQQEDSAVYLCASSWGRASGKTLHFGNGTRLTVT.

This clonotype was detected many times. The gene calls are TRBV6-2 or TRBV6-3 and TRBJ2-3, with TRBD1 identical over 10 bases. Trimming took 6 bases from V and 3 from J; bases not matched to a gene: 6. Germline V CDR1 and CDR2: MNHEY, SVGEGT. This CDR3 is built from 15 residues. CDR3 sequence (DNA): TGTGCCAGCAGCATGAGACAGGGGGCAACAGATACGCAGTATTTT. This translates into CASSMRQGATDTQYF.

This clonotype has ten or more counts. The V and J genes are TRBV11-2 and TRBJ2-2; D is possibly TRBD1 (5 bases). V lost 0 bases and J lost 8, with 10 bases in between. CDR1 is SGHAT and CDR2 is FQNNGV in the germline V gene. This CDR3 contains 14 residues. The CDR3 sequence: CASSLDLSGGELFF. The CDR3 DNA follows: TGTGCCAGCAGCTTAGACCTCTCAGGGGGGGAGCTGTTTTTT.

The chain is built from TRBV18 and TRBJ1-6; weak D call: TRBD1 (5 bases). This CDR3 comprises 17 residues. V gave up 3 bases and J gave up 5 bases, with 17 bases separating them. The germline V gene has CDR1 KGHSH and CDR2 LQKENI. DNA for the CDR3: TGTGCCAGCTCACCCAACCGCCGCCTAGGGGATAATTCACCCCTCCACTTT. It specifies CASSPNRRLGDNSPLHF.

This clonotype was picked up many times. The chain employs TRBV19 and TRBJ1-2, with D perhaps TRBD1 (5 bases). The germline V gene encodes CDR1 LNHDA and CDR2 SQIVND (reference sequence). V lost 11 bases to trimming and J lost 6 bases, with 13 bases between them. The CDR3 totals 11 residues. The CDR3 spells CAASGWDGYTF. DNA for the CDR3: TGTGCCGCATCAGGGTGGGATGGCTACACCTTC.

The chain joins TRBV15 to TRBJ2-3; D gene unclear. CDR3 length: 15 residues. Trimming removed 1 base from V and 0 bases from J, with 8 bases in between. Per the germline V gene, CDR1 is LNHNV and CDR2 is YYDKDF (reference sequence). Here the CDR3 DNA reads TGTGCCACCAGCAGAGGAGACGATAGCACAGATACGCAGTATTTT. This sequence encodes CATSRGDDSTDTQYF.

Only a few counts were recorded for this clonotype. V and J are TRBV2 and TRBJ1-3; D gene ambiguous. Trimming took off 4 bases at V and 1 base at J, with 14 bases between the two ends. The CDR3 has 16 residues. Germline-derived CDR1 and CDR2 are SNHLY and FYNNEI. Here the CDR3 DNA reads TGTGCCAGCAGTGTTGAAGGACCGATATCTGGAAACACCATATATTTT. Translated, it gives CASSVEGPISGNTIYF.

Only a few counts were recorded for this clonotype. In DNA form, the CDR3 reads TGCGCCAGCAGCCAGTCGACTAATCCCCTGGGCTACAATGAGCAGTTCTTC. It encodes CASSQSTNPLGYNEQFF. The chain is built from TRBV4-3 and TRBJ2-1, with a tentative D call TRBD2 (5 bases). The V gene lost 3 bases and the J gene lost 3 bases, with 18 bases spanning the gap. The germline gives CDR1 LGHNA, CDR2 YSLEER. The CDR3 covers 17 residues.

This clonotype was seen ten or more times. This chain's CDR3 is CASSFSLGFDSPLHF. In DNA form, the CDR3 reads TGCGCCAGCAGCTTTTCTCTGGGTTTTGATTCACCCCTCCACTTT. J is TRBJ1-6 and V is TRBV5-1; D ambiguous. Germline CDR1 reads SGHRS; CDR2 reads YFSETQ. Between the trimmed V and J ends, which lost 2 bases and 8 bases, there was a span of 14 bases. This CDR3 has 15 residues.